This T cell receptor (beta chain) appears in the sequencing data of a study of blood T cell repertoires in COVID-19. The V and J ends lost 8 bases and 1 base, in that order; junction bases with no gene match: 4. The CDR3 runs to 13 residues. Here immunoSEQ multiplex PCR was the method, and the copy in TCRdb shows in-frame clones only, minus some. The table records 100,000 to 150,000 clones, about 80% of them present only once. Sequencing was carried out using peripheral blood. This chain links TRBV12-3 or TRBV12-4 with TRBJ2-7, with 8 positions matching TRBD1. This sequence originates from a woman aged 50 to 60 with acute or convalescent COVID-19. CDR3 protein: CASGDRHSYEQYF. CDR3 DNA sequence: TGTGCCAGCGGGGACAGGCATTCCTACGAGCAGTACTTC.